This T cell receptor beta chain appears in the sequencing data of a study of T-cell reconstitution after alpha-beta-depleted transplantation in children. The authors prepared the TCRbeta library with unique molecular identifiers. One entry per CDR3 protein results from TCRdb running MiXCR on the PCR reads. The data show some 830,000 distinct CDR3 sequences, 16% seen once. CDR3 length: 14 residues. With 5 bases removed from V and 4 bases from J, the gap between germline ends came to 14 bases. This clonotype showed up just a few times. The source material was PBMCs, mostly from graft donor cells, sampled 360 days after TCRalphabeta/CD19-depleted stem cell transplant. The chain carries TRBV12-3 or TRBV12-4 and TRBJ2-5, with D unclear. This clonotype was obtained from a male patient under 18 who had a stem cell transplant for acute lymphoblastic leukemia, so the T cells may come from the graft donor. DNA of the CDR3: TGTGCCAGCAGTCTTCCCCCGGCGATAGAGACCCAGTACTTC. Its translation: CASSLPPAIETQYF.